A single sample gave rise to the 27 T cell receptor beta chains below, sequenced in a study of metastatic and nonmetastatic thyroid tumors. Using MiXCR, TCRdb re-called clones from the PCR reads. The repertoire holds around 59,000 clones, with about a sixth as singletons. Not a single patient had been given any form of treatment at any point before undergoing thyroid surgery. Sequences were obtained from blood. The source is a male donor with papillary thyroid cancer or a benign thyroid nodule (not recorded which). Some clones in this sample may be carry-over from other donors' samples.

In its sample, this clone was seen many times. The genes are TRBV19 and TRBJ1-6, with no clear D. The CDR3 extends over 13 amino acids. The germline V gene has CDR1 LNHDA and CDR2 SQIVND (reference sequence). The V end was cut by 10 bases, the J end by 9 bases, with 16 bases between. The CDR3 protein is CATAPSETSPLHF. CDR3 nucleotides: TGTGCCACCGCTCCCTCAGAGACTTCACCCCTCCACTTT.

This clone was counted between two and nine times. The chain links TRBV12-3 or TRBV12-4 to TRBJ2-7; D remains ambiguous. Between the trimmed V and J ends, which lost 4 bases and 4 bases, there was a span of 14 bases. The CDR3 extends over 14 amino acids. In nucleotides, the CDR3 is TGTGCCAGCAGTTCCCCGGAAGGTGAGTACGAGCAGTACTTC. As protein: CASSSPEGEYEQYF.

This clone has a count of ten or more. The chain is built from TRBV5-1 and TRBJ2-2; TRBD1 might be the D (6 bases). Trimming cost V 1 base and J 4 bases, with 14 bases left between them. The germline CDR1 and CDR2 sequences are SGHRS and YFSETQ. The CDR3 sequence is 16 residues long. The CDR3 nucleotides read TGCGCCAGCAGCTTGTACGGACAGTACGGCACCGGGGAGCTGTTTTTT. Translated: CASSLYGQYGTGELFF.

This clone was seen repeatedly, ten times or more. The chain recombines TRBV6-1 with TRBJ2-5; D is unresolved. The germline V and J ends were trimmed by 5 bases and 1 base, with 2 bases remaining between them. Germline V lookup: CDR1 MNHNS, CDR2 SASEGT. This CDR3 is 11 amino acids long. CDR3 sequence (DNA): TGTGCCAGCAGTCCCCAAGAGACCCAGTACTTC. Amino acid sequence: CASSPQETQYF.

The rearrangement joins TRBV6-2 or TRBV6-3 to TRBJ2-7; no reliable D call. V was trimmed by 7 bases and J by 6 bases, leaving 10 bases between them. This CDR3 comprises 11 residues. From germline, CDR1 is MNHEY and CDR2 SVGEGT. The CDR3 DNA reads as TGTGCCAGCAAAACAGTCGGCGAGCAGTACTTC. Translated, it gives CASKTVGEQYF.

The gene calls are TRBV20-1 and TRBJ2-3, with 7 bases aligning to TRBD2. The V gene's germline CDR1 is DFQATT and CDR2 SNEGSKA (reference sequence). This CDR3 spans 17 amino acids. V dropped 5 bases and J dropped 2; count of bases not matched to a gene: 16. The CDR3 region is CSAHLGAGVLHTDTQYF. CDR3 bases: TGCAGTGCTCATCTTGGGGCGGGAGTGCTCCACACAGATACGCAGTATTTT.

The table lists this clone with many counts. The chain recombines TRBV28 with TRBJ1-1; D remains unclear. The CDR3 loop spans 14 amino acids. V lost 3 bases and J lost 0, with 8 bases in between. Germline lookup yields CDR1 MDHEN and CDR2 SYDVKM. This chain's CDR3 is CASSLRTMNTEAFF. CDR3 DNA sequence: TGTGCCAGCAGTTTGAGGACCATGAACACTGAAGCTTTCTTT.

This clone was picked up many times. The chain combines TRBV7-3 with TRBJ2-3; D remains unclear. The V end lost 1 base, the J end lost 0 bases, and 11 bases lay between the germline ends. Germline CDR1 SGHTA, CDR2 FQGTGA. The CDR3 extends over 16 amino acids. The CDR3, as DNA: TGTGCCAGCAGCTTAAGGGTCGCTTCTAGCACAGATACGCAGTATTTT. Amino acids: CASSLRVASSTDTQYF. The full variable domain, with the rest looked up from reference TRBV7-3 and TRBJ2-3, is GAGVSQTPSNKVTEKGKYVELRCDPISGHTALYWYRQSLGQGPEFLIYFQGTGAADDSGLPNDRFFAVRPEGSVSTLKIQRTERGDSAVYLCASSLRVASSTDTQYFGPGTRLTVL.

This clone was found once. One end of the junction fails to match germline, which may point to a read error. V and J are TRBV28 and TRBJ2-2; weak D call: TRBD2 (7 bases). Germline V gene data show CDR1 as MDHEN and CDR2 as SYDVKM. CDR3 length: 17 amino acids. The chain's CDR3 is CASSYSLGGAFTWELFF. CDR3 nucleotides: TGTGCCAGCAGTTACTCCTTAGGGGGGGCCTTCACCTGGGAGCTGTTTTTT.

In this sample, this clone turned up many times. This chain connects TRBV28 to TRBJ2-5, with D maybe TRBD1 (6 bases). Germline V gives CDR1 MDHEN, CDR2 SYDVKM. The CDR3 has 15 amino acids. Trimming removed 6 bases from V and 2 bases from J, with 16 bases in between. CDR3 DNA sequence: TGTGCCAGCAGCTTCGGGACAACTAAACAAGAGACCCAGTACTTC. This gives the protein CASSFGTTKQETQYF.

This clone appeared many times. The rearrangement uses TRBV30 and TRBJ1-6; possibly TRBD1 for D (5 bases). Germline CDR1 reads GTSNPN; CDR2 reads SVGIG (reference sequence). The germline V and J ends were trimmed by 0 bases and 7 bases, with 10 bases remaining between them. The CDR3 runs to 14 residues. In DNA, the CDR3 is TGTGCCTGGAGTGTTTTGGGGGGAAATTCACCCCTCCACTTT. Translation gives CAWSVLGGNSPLHF. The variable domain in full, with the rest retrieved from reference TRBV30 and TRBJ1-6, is SQTIHQWPATLVQPVGSPLSLECTVEGTSNPNLYWYRQAAGRGLQLLFYSVGIGQISSEVPQNLSASRPQDRQFILSSKKLLLSDSGFYLCAWSVLGGNSPLHFGNGTRLTVT.

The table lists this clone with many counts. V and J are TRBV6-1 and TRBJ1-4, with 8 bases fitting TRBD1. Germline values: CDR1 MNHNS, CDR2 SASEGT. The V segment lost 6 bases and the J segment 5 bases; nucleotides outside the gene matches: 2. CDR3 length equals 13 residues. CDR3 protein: CASRDRENEKLFF. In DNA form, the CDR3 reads TGTGCCAGCAGGGACAGGGAAAATGAAAAACTGTTTTTT.

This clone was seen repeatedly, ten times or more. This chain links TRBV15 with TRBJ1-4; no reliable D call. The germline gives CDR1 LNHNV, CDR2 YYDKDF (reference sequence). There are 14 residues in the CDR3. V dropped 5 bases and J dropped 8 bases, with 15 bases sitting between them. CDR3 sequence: CATSPRGTVEKLFF. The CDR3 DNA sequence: TGTGCCACCAGCCCAAGAGGCACGGTCGAAAAACTGTTTTTT.

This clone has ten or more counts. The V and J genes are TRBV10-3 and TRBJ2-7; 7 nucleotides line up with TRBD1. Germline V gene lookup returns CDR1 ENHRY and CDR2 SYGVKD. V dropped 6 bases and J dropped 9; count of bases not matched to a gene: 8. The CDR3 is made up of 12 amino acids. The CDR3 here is CAIRHGTEVQYF. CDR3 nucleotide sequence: TGTGCCATCAGACATGGGACAGAGGTGCAGTACTTC.

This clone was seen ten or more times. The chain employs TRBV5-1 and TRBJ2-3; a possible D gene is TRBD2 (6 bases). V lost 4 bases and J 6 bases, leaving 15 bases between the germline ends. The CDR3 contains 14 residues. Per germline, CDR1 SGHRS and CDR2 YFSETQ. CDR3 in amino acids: CASSGGRGSDTQYF. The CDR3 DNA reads TGCGCCAGCAGCGGTGGACGGGGGTCGGATACGCAGTATTTT. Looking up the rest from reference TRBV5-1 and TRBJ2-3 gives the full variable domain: KAGVTQTPRYLIKTRGQQVTLSCSPISGHRSVSWYQQTPGQGLQFLFEYFSETQRNKGNFPGRFSGRQFSNSRSEMNVSTLELGDSALYLCASSGGRGSDTQYFGPGTRLTVL.

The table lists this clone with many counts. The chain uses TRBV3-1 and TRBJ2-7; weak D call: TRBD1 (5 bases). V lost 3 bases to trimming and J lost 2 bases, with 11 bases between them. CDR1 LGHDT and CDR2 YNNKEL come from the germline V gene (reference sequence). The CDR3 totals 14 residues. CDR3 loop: CASSQGLSTYEQYV. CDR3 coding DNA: TGTGCCAGCAGCCAGGGGCTATCTACCTACGAGCAGTACGTC.

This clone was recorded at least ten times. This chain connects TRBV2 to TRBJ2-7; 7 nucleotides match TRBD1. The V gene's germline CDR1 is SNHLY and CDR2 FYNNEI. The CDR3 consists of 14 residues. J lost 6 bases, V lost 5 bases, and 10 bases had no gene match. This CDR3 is CASSNRDSRGEQYF. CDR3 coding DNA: TGTGCCAGCAGTAACCGGGACAGTAGGGGCGAGCAGTACTTC.

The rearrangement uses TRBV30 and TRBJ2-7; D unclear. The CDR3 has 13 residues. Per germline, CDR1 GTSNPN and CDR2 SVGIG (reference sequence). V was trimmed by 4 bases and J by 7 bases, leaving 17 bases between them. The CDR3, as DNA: TGTGCCTGGATTGTAGGCTCTCCCGCGGAGCAGTACTTC. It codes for CAWIVGSPAEQYF. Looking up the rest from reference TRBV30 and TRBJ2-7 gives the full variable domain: SQTIHQWPATLVQPVGSPLSLECTVEGTSNPNLYWYRQAAGRGLQLLFYSVGIGQISSEVPQNLSASRPQDRQFILSSKKLLLSDSGFYLCAWIVGSPAEQYFGPGTRLTVT.

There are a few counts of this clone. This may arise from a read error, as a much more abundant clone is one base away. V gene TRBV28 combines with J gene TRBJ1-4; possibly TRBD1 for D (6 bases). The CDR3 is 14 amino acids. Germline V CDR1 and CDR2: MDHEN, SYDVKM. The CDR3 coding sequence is TGTGCCTGCAGTTATCGGGGGCTGAGTGAAAAACTGTTTTTT. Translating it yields CACSYRGLSEKLFF.

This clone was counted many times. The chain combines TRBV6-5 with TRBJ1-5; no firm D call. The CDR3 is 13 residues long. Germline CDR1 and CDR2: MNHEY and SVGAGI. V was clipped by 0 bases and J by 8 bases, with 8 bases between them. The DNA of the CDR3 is TGTGCCAGCAGTTACTCGTCACGTAAGCCCCAGCATTTT. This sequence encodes CASSYSSRKPQHF.

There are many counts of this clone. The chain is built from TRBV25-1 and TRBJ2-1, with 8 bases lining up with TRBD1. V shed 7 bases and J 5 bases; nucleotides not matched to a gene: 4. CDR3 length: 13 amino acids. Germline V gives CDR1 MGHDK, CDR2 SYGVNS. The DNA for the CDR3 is TGTGCCAGCATCCAGGGGGCGAACAATGAGCAGTTCTTC. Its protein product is CASIQGANNEQFF.

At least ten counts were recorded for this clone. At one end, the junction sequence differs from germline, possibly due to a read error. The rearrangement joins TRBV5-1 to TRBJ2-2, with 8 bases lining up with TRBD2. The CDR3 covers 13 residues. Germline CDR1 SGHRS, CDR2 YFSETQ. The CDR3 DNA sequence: TGCGCCAGCACGTCGGGAGGGACCGGGGAGCCGTTTTTT. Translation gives CASTSGGTGEPFF.

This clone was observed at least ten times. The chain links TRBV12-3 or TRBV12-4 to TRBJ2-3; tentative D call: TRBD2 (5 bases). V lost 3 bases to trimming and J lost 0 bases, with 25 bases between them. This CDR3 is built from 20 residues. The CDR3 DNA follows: TGTGCCAGCAGTTTGCTTTCGGCTGCCCGTCTAGCAGCTAGCACAGATACGCAGTATTTT. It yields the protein CASSLLSAARLAASTDTQYF.

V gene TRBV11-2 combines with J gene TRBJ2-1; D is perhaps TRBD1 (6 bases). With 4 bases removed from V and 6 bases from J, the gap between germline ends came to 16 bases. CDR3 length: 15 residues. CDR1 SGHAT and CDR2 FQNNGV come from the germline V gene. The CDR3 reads CASSSPGGRLNEQFF. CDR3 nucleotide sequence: TGTGCCAGCAGCTCTCCTGGGGGCAGACTCAATGAGCAGTTCTTC.

Written as DNA, the CDR3 is TGTGCCAGCAGCGTAGATGAGAGACTAGCGGGATCCTCCTACAATGAGCAGTTCTTC. This sequence encodes CASSVDERLAGSSYNEQFF. V and J are TRBV9 and TRBJ2-1; 11 positions agree with TRBD2. V dropped 0 bases and J dropped 0; count of bases not matched to a gene: 8. The germline CDR1 and CDR2 sequences are SGDLS and YYNGEE. The CDR3 is 19 residues long. Supplemented by reference TRBV9 and TRBJ2-1, the full variable domain reads DSGVTQTPKHLITATGQRVTLRCSPRSGDLSVYWYQQSLDQGLQFLIQYYNGEERAKGNILERFSAQQFPDLHSELNLSSLELGDSALYFCASSVDERLAGSSYNEQFFGPGTRLTVL.

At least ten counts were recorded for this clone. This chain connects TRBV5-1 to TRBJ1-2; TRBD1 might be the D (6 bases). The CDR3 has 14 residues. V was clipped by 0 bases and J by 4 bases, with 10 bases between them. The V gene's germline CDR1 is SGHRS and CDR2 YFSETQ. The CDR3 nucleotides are TGCGCCAGCAGCTTGGACAGGGTAGGCTATGGCTACACCTTC. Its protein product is CASSLDRVGYGYTF.

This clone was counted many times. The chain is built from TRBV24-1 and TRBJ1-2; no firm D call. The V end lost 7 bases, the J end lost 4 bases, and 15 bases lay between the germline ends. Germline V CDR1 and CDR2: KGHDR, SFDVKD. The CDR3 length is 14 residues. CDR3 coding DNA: TGTGCCACCAGCTCAGAATCTGCTACCTATGGCTACACCTTC. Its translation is CATSSESATYGYTF.